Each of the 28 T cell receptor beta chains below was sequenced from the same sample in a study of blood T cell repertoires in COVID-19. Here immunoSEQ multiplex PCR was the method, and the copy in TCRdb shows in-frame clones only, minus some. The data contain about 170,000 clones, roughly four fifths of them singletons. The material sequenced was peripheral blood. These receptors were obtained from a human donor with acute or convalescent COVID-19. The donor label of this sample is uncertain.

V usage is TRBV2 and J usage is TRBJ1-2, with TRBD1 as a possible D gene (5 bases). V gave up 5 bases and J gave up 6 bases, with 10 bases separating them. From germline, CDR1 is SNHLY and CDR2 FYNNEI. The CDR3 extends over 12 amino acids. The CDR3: CASSPSRDGYTF. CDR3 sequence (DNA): TGTGCCAGCAGTCCGAGCAGGGATGGCTACACCTTC.

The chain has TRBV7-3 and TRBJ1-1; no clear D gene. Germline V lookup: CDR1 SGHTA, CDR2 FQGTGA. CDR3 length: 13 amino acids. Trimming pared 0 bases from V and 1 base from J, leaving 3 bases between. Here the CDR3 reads CASSLTANTEAFF. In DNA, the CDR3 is TGTGCCAGCAGCTTAACAGCGAACACTGAAGCTTTCTTT.

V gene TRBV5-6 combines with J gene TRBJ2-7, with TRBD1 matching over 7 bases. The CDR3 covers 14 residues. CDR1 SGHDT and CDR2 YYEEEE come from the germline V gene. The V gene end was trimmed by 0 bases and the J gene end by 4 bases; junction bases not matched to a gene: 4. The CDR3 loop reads CASSLGQGRYEQYF. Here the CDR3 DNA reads TGTGCCAGCAGCTTGGGACAGGGACGATACGAGCAGTACTTC.

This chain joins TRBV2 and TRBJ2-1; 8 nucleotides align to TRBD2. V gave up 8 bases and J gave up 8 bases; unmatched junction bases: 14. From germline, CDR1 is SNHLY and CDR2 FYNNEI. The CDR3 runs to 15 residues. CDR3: CASRGGGRGRDEQFF. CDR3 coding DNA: TGTGCCAGCCGGGGGGGCGGAAGGGGTAGAGATGAGCAGTTCTTC.

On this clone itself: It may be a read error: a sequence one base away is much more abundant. This chain's CDR3 is CATNRSAGQGADEQYF. The CDR3 DNA reads as TGTGCCACCAACAGATCAGCGGGACAGGGGGCCGACGAGCAGTACTTC. V and J are TRBV15 and TRBJ2-7; 12 bases agree with TRBD1. This CDR3 is 16 amino acids long. Germline V gives CDR1 LNHNV, CDR2 YYDKDF (reference sequence).

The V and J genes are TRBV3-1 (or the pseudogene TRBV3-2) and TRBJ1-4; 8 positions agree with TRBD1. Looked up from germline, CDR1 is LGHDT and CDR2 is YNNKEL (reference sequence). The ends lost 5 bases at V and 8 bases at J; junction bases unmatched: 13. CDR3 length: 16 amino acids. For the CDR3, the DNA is TGTGCCAGCAGCAATGTACAGGGGGGACGAAACGAAAAACTGTTTTTT. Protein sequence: CASSNVQGGRNEKLFF.

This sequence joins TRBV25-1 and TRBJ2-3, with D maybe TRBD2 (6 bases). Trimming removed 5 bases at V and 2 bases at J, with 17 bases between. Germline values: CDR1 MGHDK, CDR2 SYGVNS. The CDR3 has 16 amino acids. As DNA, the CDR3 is TGTGCCAGCAGTCCTCCCAGGCGCGGGGTCACAGATACGCAGTATTTT. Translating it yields CASSPPRRGVTDTQYF.

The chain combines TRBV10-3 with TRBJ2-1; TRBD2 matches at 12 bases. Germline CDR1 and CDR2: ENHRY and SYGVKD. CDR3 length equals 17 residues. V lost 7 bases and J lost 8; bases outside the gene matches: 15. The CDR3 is CAITTGLAGLLGDEQFF. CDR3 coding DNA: TGTGCCATCACCACGGGACTAGCGGGTCTCCTAGGAGATGAGCAGTTCTTC.

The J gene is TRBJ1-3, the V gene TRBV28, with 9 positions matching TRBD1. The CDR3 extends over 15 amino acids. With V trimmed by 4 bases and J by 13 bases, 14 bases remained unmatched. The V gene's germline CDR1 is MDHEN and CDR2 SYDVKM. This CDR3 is CASSSNDRGGEIIYF. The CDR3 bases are TGTGCCAGCAGTTCAAACGACAGGGGGGGAGAAATTATATATTTT.

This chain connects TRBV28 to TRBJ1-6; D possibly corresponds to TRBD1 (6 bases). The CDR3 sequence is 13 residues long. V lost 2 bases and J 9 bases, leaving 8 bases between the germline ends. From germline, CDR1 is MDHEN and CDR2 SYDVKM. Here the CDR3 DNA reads TGTGCCAGCAGTTTAAGGGACACTTCACCCCTCCACTTT. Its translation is CASSLRDTSPLHF.

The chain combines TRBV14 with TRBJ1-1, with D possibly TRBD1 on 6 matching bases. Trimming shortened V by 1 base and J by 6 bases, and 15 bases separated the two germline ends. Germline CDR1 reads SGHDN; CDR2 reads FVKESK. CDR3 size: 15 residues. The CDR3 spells CASSQGTGLGSEAFF. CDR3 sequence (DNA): TGTGCCAGCAGCCAAGGCACAGGGTTGGGATCTGAAGCTTTCTTT.

CDR3 residues: CSGEGDGTEAFF. The CDR3 region has the DNA TGCAGCGGCGAGGGGGATGGCACTGAAGCTTTCTTT. V gene TRBV29-1 combines with J gene TRBJ1-1, with D possibly TRBD1 on 6 matching bases. The CDR3 has 12 amino acids. Germline values: CDR1 SQVTM, CDR2 ANQGSEA. V lost 7 bases and J lost 4, with 13 bases in between. The entire variable domain, with the rest obtained from reference TRBV29-1 and TRBJ1-1, is as follows: SAVISQKPSRDICQRGTSLTIQCQVDSQVTMMFWYRQQPGQSLTLIATANQGSEATYESGFVIDKFPISRPNLTFSTLTVSNMSPEDSSIYLCSGEGDGTEAFFGQGTRLTVV.

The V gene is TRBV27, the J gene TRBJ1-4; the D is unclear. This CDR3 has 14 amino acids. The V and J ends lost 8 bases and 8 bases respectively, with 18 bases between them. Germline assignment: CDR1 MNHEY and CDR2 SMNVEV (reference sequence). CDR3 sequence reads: CASVAKRVGEKLFF. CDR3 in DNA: TGTGCCAGCGTTGCCAAGAGGGTTGGCGAAAAACTGTTTTTT.

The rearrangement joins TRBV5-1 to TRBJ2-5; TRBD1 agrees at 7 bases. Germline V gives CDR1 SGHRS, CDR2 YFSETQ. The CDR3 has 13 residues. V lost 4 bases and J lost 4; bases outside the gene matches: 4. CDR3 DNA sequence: TGCGCCAGCAGCACCGGGACAGTAGAGACCCAGTACTTC. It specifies CASSTGTVETQYF.

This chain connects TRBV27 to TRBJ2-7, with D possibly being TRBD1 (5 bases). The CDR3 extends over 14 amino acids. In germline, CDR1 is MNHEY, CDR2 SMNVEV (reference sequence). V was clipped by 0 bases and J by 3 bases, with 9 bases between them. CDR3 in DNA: TGTGCCAGCAGTTTATCGGACACCGGCTACGAGCAGTACTTC. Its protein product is CASSLSDTGYEQYF.

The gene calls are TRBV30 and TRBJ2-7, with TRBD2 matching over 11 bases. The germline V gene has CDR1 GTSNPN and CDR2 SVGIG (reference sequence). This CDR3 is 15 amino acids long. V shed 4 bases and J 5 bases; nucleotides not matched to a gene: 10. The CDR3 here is CAWKGLAAPGHEQYF. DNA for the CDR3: TGTGCCTGGAAGGGACTAGCGGCCCCCGGGCACGAGCAGTACTTC.

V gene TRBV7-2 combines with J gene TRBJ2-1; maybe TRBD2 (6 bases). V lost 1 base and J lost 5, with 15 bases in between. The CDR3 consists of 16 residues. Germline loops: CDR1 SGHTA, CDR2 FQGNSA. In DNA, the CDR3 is TGTGCCAGCAGCTTAGGAGGTGGCGGGACCGACAATGAGCAGTTCTTC. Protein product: CASSLGGGGTDNEQFF.

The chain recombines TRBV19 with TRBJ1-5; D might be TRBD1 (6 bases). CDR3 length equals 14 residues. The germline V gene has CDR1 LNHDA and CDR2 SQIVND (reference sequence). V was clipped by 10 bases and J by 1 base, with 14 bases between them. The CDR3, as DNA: TGTGCCATATCCGACAGGACCAGCAATCAGCCCCAGCATTTT. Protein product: CAISDRTSNQPQHF.

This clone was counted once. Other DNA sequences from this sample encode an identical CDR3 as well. The CDR3 region is CASSESGNQPQHF. The DNA for the CDR3 is TGTGCCAGCAGTGAATCGGGAAATCAGCCCCAGCATTTT. The chain combines TRBV6-1 with TRBJ1-5, with D uncertain. Trimming stripped 2 bases from V and 4 bases from J, with 6 bases between. Per germline, CDR1 MNHNS and CDR2 SASEGT. The CDR3 runs 13 residues.

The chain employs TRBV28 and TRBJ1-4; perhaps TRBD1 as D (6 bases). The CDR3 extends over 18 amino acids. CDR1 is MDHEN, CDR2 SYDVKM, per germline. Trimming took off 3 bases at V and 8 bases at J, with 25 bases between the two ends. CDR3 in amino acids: CASSFQGQGALKGEKLFF. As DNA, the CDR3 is TGTGCCAGCAGTTTTCAGGGGCAGGGAGCCTTAAAGGGGGAAAAACTGTTTTTT.

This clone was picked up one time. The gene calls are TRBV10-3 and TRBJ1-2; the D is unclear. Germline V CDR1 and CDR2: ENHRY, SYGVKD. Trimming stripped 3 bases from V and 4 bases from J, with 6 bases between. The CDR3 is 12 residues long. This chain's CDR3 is CAISETGYGYTF. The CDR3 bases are TGTGCCATCAGTGAAACGGGCTATGGCTACACCTTC.

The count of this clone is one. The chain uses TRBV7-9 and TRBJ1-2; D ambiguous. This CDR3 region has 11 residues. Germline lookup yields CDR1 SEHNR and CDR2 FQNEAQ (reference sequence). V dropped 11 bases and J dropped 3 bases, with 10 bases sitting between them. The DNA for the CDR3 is TGTGCCGGGCTCGCTGACTATGGCTACACCTTC. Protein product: CAGLADYGYTF.

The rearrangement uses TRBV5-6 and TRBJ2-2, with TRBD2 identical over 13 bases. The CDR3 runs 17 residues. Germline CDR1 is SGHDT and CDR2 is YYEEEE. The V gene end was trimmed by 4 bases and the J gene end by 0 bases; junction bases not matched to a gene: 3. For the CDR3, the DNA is TGTGCCAGCAGCCGGACTAGCGGGGGCCCGAACACCGGGGAGCTGTTTTTT. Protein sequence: CASSRTSGGPNTGELFF.

CDR3: CASTVGLAGGPHEQYF. The CDR3 DNA is TGCGCCAGCACCGTCGGACTAGCGGGAGGTCCCCACGAGCAGTACTTC. V gene TRBV4-1 combines with J gene TRBJ2-7; 14 nucleotides match TRBD2. V lost 7 bases and J lost 5; bases outside the gene matches: 10. CDR1 is MGHRA, CDR2 YSYEKL, per germline. This CDR3 has 16 residues.

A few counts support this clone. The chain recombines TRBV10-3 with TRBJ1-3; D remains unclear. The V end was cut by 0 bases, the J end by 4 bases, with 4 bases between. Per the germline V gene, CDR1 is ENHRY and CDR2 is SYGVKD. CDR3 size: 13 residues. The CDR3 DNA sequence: TGTGCCATCAGTGAGTCGAGAGGAAACACCATATATTTT. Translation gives CAISESRGNTIYF.

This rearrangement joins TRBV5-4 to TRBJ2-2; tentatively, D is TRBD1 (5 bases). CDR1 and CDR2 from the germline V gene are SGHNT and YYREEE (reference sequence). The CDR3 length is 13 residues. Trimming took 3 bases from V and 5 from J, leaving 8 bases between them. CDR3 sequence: CASSSRQTGELFF. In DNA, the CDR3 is TGTGCCAGCAGCTCTAGACAGACCGGGGAGCTGTTTTTT. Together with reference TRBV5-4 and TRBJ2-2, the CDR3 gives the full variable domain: ETGVTQSPTHLIKTRGQQVTLRCSSQSGHNTVSWYQQALGQGPQFIFQYYREEENGRGNFPPRFSGLQFPNYSSELNVNALELDDSALYLCASSSRQTGELFFGEGSRLTVL.

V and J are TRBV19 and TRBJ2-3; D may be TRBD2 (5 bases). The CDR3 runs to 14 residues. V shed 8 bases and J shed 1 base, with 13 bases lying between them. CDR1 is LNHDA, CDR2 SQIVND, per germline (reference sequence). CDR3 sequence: CASHSGYGTDTQYF. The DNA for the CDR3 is TGTGCCAGTCATTCGGGGTACGGCACAGATACGCAGTATTTT. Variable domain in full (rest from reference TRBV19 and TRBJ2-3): DGGITQSPKYLFRKEGQNVTLSCEQNLNHDAMYWYRQDPGQGLRLIYYSQIVNDFQKGDIAEGYSVSREKKESFPLTVTSAQKNPTAFYLCASHSGYGTDTQYFGPGTRLTVL.

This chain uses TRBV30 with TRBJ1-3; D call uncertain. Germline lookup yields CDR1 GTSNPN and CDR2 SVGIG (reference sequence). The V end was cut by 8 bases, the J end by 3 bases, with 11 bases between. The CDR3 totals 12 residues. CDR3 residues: CARVGSGNTIYF. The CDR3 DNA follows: TGTGCCCGAGTCGGGAGTGGAAACACCATATATTTT.